Below are 16 T cell receptor beta chains sequenced from a single sample in a study of blood T cell repertoires in COVID-19. Only in-frame clones appear in the TCRdb table, and some are missing; sequencing was by immunoSEQ multiplex PCR. Of about 300,000 clones listed, roughly 90% were seen once; the top ten hold 1.8%. Sequenced sample: peripheral blood. These receptor sequences come from a woman in her 30s with COVID-19, enrolled during active disease.

This chain uses TRBV30 with TRBJ1-2; maybe TRBD1 (5 bases). V lost 0 bases and J 6 bases, leaving 14 bases between the germline ends. The CDR3 has 14 residues. Germline loops: CDR1 GTSNPN, CDR2 SVGIG (reference sequence). CDR3 sequence (DNA): TGTGCCTGGAGTGTCCCGGGACTGTGGGATGGCTACACCTTC. The encoded protein is CAWSVPGLWDGYTF.

The genes are TRBV4-1 and TRBJ2-1; 10 bases map to TRBD1. The CDR3 has 18 residues. Trimming removed 2 bases from V and 1 base from J; junction bases left unmatched: 8. Per germline, CDR1 MGHRA and CDR2 YSYEKL. The CDR3 protein is CASSQRAPGQGSYNEQFF. CDR3 DNA: TGCGCCAGCAGCCAAAGAGCGCCGGGACAGGGGTCCTACAATGAGCAGTTCTTC.

This clone was counted once. The V call is TRBV13, the J call TRBJ2-4; TRBD2 matches 9 bases. Germline V lookup: CDR1 PRHDT, CDR2 FYEKMQ (reference sequence). The CDR3 has 18 amino acids. V was pared by 7 bases and J by 0 bases, with 13 bases of the junction left unmatched. DNA of the CDR3: TGTGCCAGCACCACCGCCGGGCGGGGGGGCTTAGCCAAAAACATTCAGTACTTC. Translation gives CASTTAGRGGLAKNIQYF.

V usage is TRBV3-1 (or the pseudogene TRBV3-2) and J usage is TRBJ2-1; D ambiguous. The CDR3 extends over 14 amino acids. CDR1 LGHDT and CDR2 YNNKEL come from the germline V gene (reference sequence). Trimming pared 4 bases from V and 4 bases from J, leaving 11 bases between. The CDR3 region is CASSRWLFYNEQFF. Written as DNA, the CDR3 is TGTGCCAGCAGCCGTTGGCTGTTTTACAATGAGCAGTTCTTC.

The chain combines TRBV19 with TRBJ2-1; 10 bases match TRBD2. The V segment lost 1 base and the J segment 5 bases; nucleotides outside the gene matches: 8. CDR3 size: 17 residues. Germline CDR1 reads LNHDA; CDR2 reads SQIVND (reference sequence). The CDR3 nucleotides read TGTGCCAGTAGTATAGCTAGCGGGGGCTCTATTAACAATGAGCAGTTCTTC. Residues: CASSIASGGSINNEQFF.

The rearrangement uses TRBV7-2 and TRBJ2-3; weak D call: TRBD2 (5 bases). V lost 5 bases to trimming and J lost 0 bases, with 12 bases between them. Germline V gene sequence: CDR1 SGHTA, CDR2 FQGNSA. This CDR3 spans 15 amino acids. CDR3 in DNA: TGTGCCAGCAGCAAAGACTACCTCAGCACAGATACGCAGTATTTT. Translated, it gives CASSKDYLSTDTQYF.

The V call is TRBV28, the J call TRBJ1-6; TRBD1 agrees at 8 bases. CDR1 is MDHEN, CDR2 SYDVKM, per germline. This CDR3 comprises 15 residues. V shed 6 bases, J shed 3 bases, and the junction held 4 bases outside the gene matches. The CDR3 DNA reads as TGTGCCAGCAGCCCCGGACAGGGCTATAATTCACCCCTCCACTTT. It translates to CASSPGQGYNSPLHF.

The chain employs TRBV6-6 and TRBJ1-6, with D unclear. The CDR3 has 17 residues. Trimming removed 5 bases from V and 1 base from J, with 15 bases in between. Germline V gives CDR1 MNHNY, CDR2 SVGAGI (reference sequence). CDR3 nucleotides: TGTGCCAGCAGTCCAATGACGGTACAGTCCTATAATTCACCCCTCCACTTT. As protein: CASSPMTVQSYNSPLHF.

The chain combines TRBV5-4 with TRBJ1-2; no clear D. Germline CDR1 and CDR2: SGHNT and YYREEE (reference sequence). V was cut by 3 bases and J by 3 bases, with 6 bases left in between. The CDR3 extends over 12 amino acids. The CDR3: CASSWGDYGYTF. The CDR3 nucleotides read TGTGCCAGCAGCTGGGGAGACTATGGCTACACCTTC.

J is TRBJ2-1 and V is TRBV6-6; TRBD2 agrees at 9 bases. V gave up 0 bases and J gave up 7 bases; unmatched junction bases: 7. CDR3 length equals 16 residues. The germline CDR1 and CDR2 sequences are MNHNY and SVGAGI (reference sequence). The CDR3 region has the DNA TGTGCCAGCAGTTACTCGGGCGGGGGGGCGCGTAATGAGCAGTTCTTC. This encodes CASSYSGGGARNEQFF.

This rearrangement joins TRBV6-5 to TRBJ2-7; D is ambiguous. The CDR3 runs to 14 residues. Trimming took 6 bases from V and 0 from J, leaving 12 bases between them. Germline loops: CDR1 MNHEY, CDR2 SVGAGI. CDR3 sequence reads: CASRHKHYSYEQYV. CDR3 nucleotide sequence: TGTGCCAGCAGACACAAACACTACTCCTACGAGCAGTACGTC.

This rearrangement joins TRBV28 to TRBJ1-4; 9 bases are a match to TRBD1. Germline V lookup: CDR1 MDHEN, CDR2 SYDVKM. The V gene end was trimmed by 5 bases and the J gene end by 3 bases; junction bases not matched to a gene: 7. The length of the CDR3 is 16 residues. CDR3 sequence reads: CASSPYGTGSNEKLFF. The CDR3, as DNA: TGTGCCAGCAGTCCTTACGGGACAGGGTCTAATGAAAAACTGTTTTTT.

This chain connects TRBV9 to TRBJ1-5; TRBD1 might be the D (5 bases). This CDR3 has 15 amino acids. Per the germline V gene, CDR1 is SGDLS and CDR2 is YYNGEE. Trimming removed 0 bases from V and 3 bases from J, with 10 bases in between. CDR3 sequence (DNA): TGTGCCAGCAGCGTAGACGGGGGGACCAATCAGCCCCAGCATTTT. Its protein product is CASSVDGGTNQPQHF.

J is TRBJ2-7 and V is TRBV5-6; 8 bases agree with TRBD1. V dropped 3 bases and J dropped 7; count of bases not matched to a gene: 12. Germline V gene sequence: CDR1 SGHDT, CDR2 YYEEEE. This CDR3 has 15 residues. Here the CDR3 reads CASSSRGRGLGEQYV. The CDR3 nucleotides read TGTGCCAGCAGCTCCAGGGGGCGGGGCTTGGGAGAGCAGTACGTC.

The J gene is TRBJ1-2, the V gene TRBV18, with D unresolved. Trimming removed 5 bases at V and 2 bases at J, with 18 bases between. The V gene's germline CDR1 is KGHSH and CDR2 LQKENI. The CDR3 is 16 amino acids. The CDR3 coding sequence is TGTGCCAGCTCATCTTTGGGAGTTCTACAGAACTATGGCTACACCTTC. Translating gives CASSSLGVLQNYGYTF.

The chain combines TRBV6-6 with TRBJ2-5, with D possibly matching TRBD2 (6 bases). The CDR3 has 15 residues. The V end was cut by 4 bases, the J end by 1 base, with 13 bases between. The V gene's germline CDR1 is MNHNY and CDR2 SVGAGI (reference sequence). CDR3 DNA: TGTGCCAGCAGTTCCTCGAGGAGGGCCCAAGAGACCCAGTACTTC. Residues: CASSSSRRAQETQYF.